These 30 T cell receptor beta chains share one sample of origin, sequenced in a study of cytotoxic CD8 clonotypes in ibrutinib-treated CLL. The assay was immunoSEQ multiplex PCR, and TCRdb's table has in-frame clones only and misses some. In the table there are about 22,000 clones, 55% to 85% of which are singletons. Sequenced material: PBMCs, taken after 12 months of ibrutinib treatment. These receptor sequences come from a human donor with chronic lymphocytic leukemia.

Only a few counts were recorded for this clone. The chain uses TRBV29-1 and TRBJ2-2, with D uncertain. V shed 5 bases and J shed 5 bases, with 9 bases lying between them. In germline, CDR1 is SQVTM, CDR2 ANQGSEA. The CDR3 sequence is 12 residues long. CDR3 in DNA: TGCAGCGTTTCGAGGAATACCGGGGAGCTGTTTTTT. The encoded protein is CSVSRNTGELFF.

V gene TRBV29-1 combines with J gene TRBJ2-7; 8 positions agree with TRBD1. Germline-derived CDR1 and CDR2 are SQVTM and ANQGSEA. The CDR3 length is 12 residues. J was trimmed by 1 base and V by 7 bases; bases with no gene match: 3. CDR3 in amino acids: CSAGQGSYEQYF. For the CDR3, the DNA is TGCAGCGCTGGACAGGGTTCCTACGAGCAGTACTTC.

This clone turned up a few times. This chain uses TRBV6-6 with TRBJ1-3; D is uncertain. The V end was cut by 10 bases, the J end by 0 bases, with 13 bases between. The CDR3 sequence is 14 residues long. Germline V CDR1 and CDR2: MNHNY, SVGAGI (reference sequence). The CDR3 spells CATGGLGSGNTIYF. The CDR3 bases are TGTGCCACCGGAGGTCTCGGCTCTGGAAACACCATATATTTT.

This chain links TRBV9 with TRBJ2-1; D may match TRBD1 or TRBD2 (5 bases each). Trimming took 2 bases from V and 6 from J, leaving 12 bases between them. CDR1 and CDR2 (germline): SGDLS, YYNGEE. The CDR3 spans 14 residues. The CDR3 spells CASSVSGTLNEQFF. CDR3 in DNA: TGTGCCAGCAGCGTCTCCGGGACCCTCAATGAGCAGTTCTTC.

The rearrangement links TRBV14 to TRBJ2-2; D not resolved. V lost 1 base and J lost 0, with 3 bases in between. The CDR3 length is 14 residues. Per germline, CDR1 SGHDN and CDR2 FVKESK. The CDR3 sequence is CASSQAANTGELFF. CDR3 DNA: TGTGCCAGCAGCCAAGCCGCGAACACCGGGGAGCTGTTTTTT.

This clone was detected a few times. This chain joins TRBV7-8 and TRBJ1-3, with D unclear. The CDR3 is made up of 15 amino acids. The germline CDR1 and CDR2 sequences are SGHVS and FQNEAQ. The V end lost 7 bases, the J end lost 0 bases, and 13 bases lay between the germline ends. The CDR3 region has the DNA TGTGCCAGCACCAACCCCCTTCTCTCTGGAAACACCATATATTTT. Translating it yields CASTNPLLSGNTIYF.

The V and J genes are TRBV5-1 and TRBJ2-3; 12 bases are shared with TRBD2. This CDR3 spans 18 amino acids. Germline V lookup: CDR1 SGHRS, CDR2 YFSETQ. V dropped 0 bases and J dropped 1; count of bases not matched to a gene: 6. Written as DNA, the CDR3 is TGCGCCAGCAGCTTGGTCCCTAGCGGGGGGGTGGGCACAGATACGCAGTATTTT. Protein: CASSLVPSGGVGTDTQYF.

The chain links TRBV19 to TRBJ2-3; 7 bases map to TRBD1. The CDR3 spans 14 residues. V lost 10 bases, J lost 1 base, and 8 bases stayed unmatched. Germline V gene lookup returns CDR1 LNHDA and CDR2 SQIVND (reference sequence). Written as DNA, the CDR3 is TGTGCCACCCAGGGGGATTTACGCACAGATACGCAGTATTTT. Amino acid sequence: CATQGDLRTDTQYF.

The chain carries TRBV5-1 and TRBJ2-2, with TRBD2 identical over 14 bases. The CDR3 is made up of 17 amino acids. With V trimmed by 4 bases and J by 6 bases, 8 bases remained unmatched. Germline lookup yields CDR1 SGHRS and CDR2 YFSETQ. The CDR3 DNA is TGCGCCAGCAGCCCGGGACTAGCGGGGGTCCGGGCCGGGGAGCTGTTTTTT. Protein: CASSPGLAGVRAGELFF.

This clone was seen a handful of times. V gene TRBV10-1 combines with J gene TRBJ1-1; D perhaps matches TRBD1 (5 bases). Germline V gene data show CDR1 as WNHNN and CDR2 as SYGVQD (reference sequence). CDR3 size: 12 residues. Trimming cost V 0 bases and J 11 bases, with 10 bases left between them. This chain's CDR3 is CASSESRGRAFF. The CDR3 DNA sequence: TGCGCCAGCAGTGAGTCGAGGGGTCGCGCTTTCTTT.

The V gene is TRBV29-1, the J gene TRBJ1-2; TRBD1 agrees at 8 bases. V was pared by 6 bases and J by 7 bases, with 13 bases of the junction left unmatched. The CDR3 extends over 14 amino acids. Germline V lookup: CDR1 SQVTM, CDR2 ANQGSEA. The CDR3 reads CSVGHRTGTSGYTF. CDR3 nucleotide sequence: TGCAGCGTCGGGCATAGGACAGGGACAAGTGGCTACACCTTC.

CDR3 sequence: CASSLTSQETQYF. The CDR3 bases are TGTGCCAGCAGCTTGACCTCTCAAGAGACCCAGTACTTC. The chain combines TRBV28 with TRBJ2-5; D gene ambiguous. This CDR3 comprises 13 residues. V shed 6 bases and J shed 2 bases, with 10 bases lying between them. Germline V gives CDR1 MDHEN, CDR2 SYDVKM.

This clone was recorded a few times. The chain is built from TRBV6-5 and TRBJ2-1; D possibly uses TRBD1 or TRBD2 (5 bases each). The CDR3 has 13 amino acids. Germline V gene data show CDR1 as MNHEY and CDR2 as SVGAGI. The V end was cut by 4 bases, the J end by 8 bases, with 12 bases between. The CDR3 here is CASSSGTVYEQFF. The CDR3 DNA reads TGTGCCAGCAGTTCCGGGACGGTATATGAGCAGTTCTTC.

This clone appeared once. The chain is built from TRBV28 and TRBJ1-2; D is possibly TRBD1 (6 bases). CDR3 length equals 16 residues. V was clipped by 6 bases and J by 4 bases, with 21 bases between them. Germline CDR1 is MDHEN and CDR2 is SYDVKM. CDR3 coding DNA: TGTGCCAGCAGCCCTGGCGGGAGGAGGGGGGTCTATGGCTACACCTTC. Its translation: CASSPGGRRGVYGYTF.

The chain links TRBV5-6 to TRBJ1-1, with D uncertain. V gave up 5 bases and J gave up 1 base, with 9 bases separating them. This CDR3 comprises 13 residues. CDR1 SGHDT and CDR2 YYEEEE come from the germline V gene. The CDR3 loop reads CASRFGRNTEAFF. DNA for the CDR3: TGTGCCAGCAGATTTGGACGGAACACTGAAGCTTTCTTT.

The chain joins TRBV2 to TRBJ2-5; D call uncertain. CDR1 is SNHLY, CDR2 FYNNEI, per germline. Trimming left V 3 bases short and J 5 bases short, with 16 bases between. The CDR3 covers 15 residues. The CDR3 is CASSDKGGVGETQYF. The CDR3 DNA reads as TGTGCCAGCAGTGATAAGGGTGGGGTAGGGGAGACCCAGTACTTC.

This chain links TRBV9 with TRBJ1-2; D is possibly TRBD1 (6 bases). The V and J ends lost 4 bases and 8 bases respectively, with 12 bases between them. Germline CDR1 is SGDLS and CDR2 is YYNGEE. The CDR3 sequence is 12 residues long. For the CDR3, the DNA is TGTGCCAGCAGCTCTTACAGGGCCGGCTACACCTTC. Amino acids: CASSSYRAGYTF.

The table lists this clone with a few counts. The chain combines TRBV2 with TRBJ1-1, with 8 bases matching TRBD1. There are 15 residues in the CDR3. The ends lost 3 bases at V and 4 bases at J; junction bases unmatched: 7. Per germline, CDR1 SNHLY and CDR2 FYNNEI. The CDR3 protein is CASSDPDRGFTEAFF. The DNA for the CDR3 is TGTGCCAGCAGTGACCCTGACAGGGGTTTCACTGAAGCTTTCTTT.

The chain is built from TRBV6-9 and TRBJ1-1; D ambiguous. Germline-derived CDR1 and CDR2 are MNHGY and SVAAGI. Trimming took off 6 bases at V and 3 bases at J, with 17 bases between the two ends. The CDR3 has 15 residues. Written as DNA, the CDR3 is TGTGCCAGCAGACCACACCCGAGGAAGGACACTGAAGCTTTCTTT. Protein: CASRPHPRKDTEAFF.

The V call is TRBV7-2, the J call TRBJ2-5; 7 bases match TRBD1. The germline CDR1 and CDR2 sequences are SGHTA and FQGNSA. V was clipped by 3 bases and J by 5 bases; unmatched bases: 3. This CDR3 is built from 13 residues. The CDR3 loop reads CASSFDRVETQYF. CDR3 DNA sequence: TGTGCCAGCAGCTTTGACAGGGTCGAGACCCAGTACTTC.

V gene TRBV28 combines with J gene TRBJ2-7, with 13 bases identical to TRBD2. The J segment lost 7 bases and the V segment lost 5 bases, leaving 5 bases of the junction unmatched. From germline, CDR1 is MDHEN and CDR2 SYDVKM. The length of the CDR3 is 14 residues. The CDR3 protein is CASSVLAGGREQYF. The CDR3 bases are TGTGCCAGCAGTGTACTAGCGGGGGGGCGGGAGCAGTACTTC.

The chain is built from TRBV30 and TRBJ2-7; TRBD2 agrees at 8 bases. The CDR3 runs to 14 residues. J was trimmed by 7 bases and V by 3 bases; bases with no gene match: 11. The germline gives CDR1 GTSNPN, CDR2 SVGIG (reference sequence). The CDR3 coding sequence is TGTGCCTGGAGAGCGGGGGTTCTTCAGGGGGAGCAGTACTTC. Translated, it gives CAWRAGVLQGEQYF.

CDR3 sequence reads: CASSSPQGTDNQPQHF. In nucleotides, the CDR3 is TGTGCCAGCAGTTCCCCACAGGGGACAGACAATCAGCCCCAGCATTTT. The chain is built from TRBV6-6 and TRBJ1-5, with TRBD1 matching over 7 bases. This CDR3 is 16 amino acids long. CDR1 is MNHNY, CDR2 SVGAGI, per germline (reference sequence). V gave up 4 bases and J gave up 3 bases; unmatched junction bases: 9.

The CDR3 DNA sequence: TGCGCCAGCAGCCACGACCGGACAGGGGACTCCTACGAGCAGTACTTC. Translated: CASSHDRTGDSYEQYF. The V call is TRBV5-1, the J call TRBJ2-7, with 9 bases matching TRBD1. Germline V gene lookup returns CDR1 SGHRS and CDR2 YFSETQ. There are 16 residues in the CDR3. The J segment lost 0 bases and the V segment lost 4 bases, leaving 8 bases of the junction unmatched.

V is TRBV29-1 and J is TRBJ2-1; the match to TRBD1 covers 8 bases. The CDR3 covers 13 residues. The trim removed 5 bases at V and 7 bases at J, leaving 7 bases unmatched. From germline, CDR1 is SQVTM and CDR2 ANQGSEA. In DNA, the CDR3 is TGCAGCGTTAAGAGGGACAGGTTAAATGAGCAGTTCTTC. It is translated as CSVKRDRLNEQFF.

The V call is TRBV6-5, the J call TRBJ1-5; the D is unclear. The CDR3 runs 15 residues. In germline, CDR1 is MNHEY, CDR2 SVGAGI. The V and J ends lost 8 bases and 2 bases respectively, with 16 bases between them. The CDR3 spells CASLQETAGNQPQHF. Here the CDR3 DNA reads TGTGCCAGCCTGCAGGAGACCGCGGGCAATCAGCCCCAGCATTTT.

This sequence joins TRBV5-1 and TRBJ1-6, with TRBD1 as a possible D gene (6 bases). This CDR3 comprises 15 residues. Germline V CDR1 and CDR2: SGHRS, YFSETQ. Trimming took 1 base from V and 3 from J, leaving 8 bases between them. Here the CDR3 reads CASSLFRGYNSPLHF. The CDR3 nucleotides read TGCGCCAGCAGCTTGTTCAGGGGCTATAATTCACCCCTCCACTTT.

This clone was picked up one time. The V gene is TRBV29-1, the J gene TRBJ2-7; perhaps TRBD2 as D (6 bases). The V end was cut by 0 bases, the J end by 5 bases, with 17 bases between. The CDR3 is made up of 15 amino acids. Germline-derived CDR1 and CDR2 are SQVTM and ANQGSEA. This CDR3 reads CSVEDMGNRGNEQYF. In DNA form, the CDR3 reads TGCAGCGTTGAAGATATGGGCAACCGGGGGAACGAGCAGTACTTC.

The rearrangement uses TRBV5-1 and TRBJ2-1; 9 nucleotides agree with TRBD1. J lost 7 bases, V lost 2 bases, and 10 bases had no gene match. The CDR3 runs to 16 residues. Germline-derived CDR1 and CDR2 are SGHRS and YFSETQ. The CDR3 DNA follows: TGCGCCAGCAGCTTCAATCCGGGACAGGGCCTTAATGAGCAGTTCTTC. Translating it yields CASSFNPGQGLNEQFF.

This rearrangement joins TRBV4-1 to TRBJ1-1; D gene unclear. CDR1 MGHRA and CDR2 YSYEKL come from the germline V gene. The CDR3 is 15 residues long. Trimming took 0 bases from V and 1 from J, leaving 9 bases between them. The CDR3 loop is CASSQDLGANTEAFF. The DNA of the CDR3 is TGCGCCAGCAGCCAAGATCTCGGAGCGAACACTGAAGCTTTCTTT.